Described below is a single T cell receptor beta chain sequence and its context. Its antigen remains undetermined. No clone much larger than this one lies a single base away; base qualities are absent. In the germline V gene, CDR1 corresponds to MNHNS and CDR2 to SASEGT. The CDR3 holds 18 amino acids from the cysteine to the phenylalanine. The kept DNA is CDR3 alone, 54 bases in frame from the first base. Trimming leaves V shorter by 6 bases and J shorter by 0 bases, with the junction holding 15 bases beyond the gene matches. Peripheral blood CD8+ and CD4+ T cells from healthy donors, Susac syndrome patients and multiple sclerosis patients were profiled using high-throughput TCR beta sequencing. Susac syndrome patients met recently defined diagnostic criteria for definite or probable disease. CD8+ TEMRA cells were enriched by FACS, while bulk CD8+ and CD4+ T cells were purified by magnetic negative isolation. Blood was collected in EDTA tubes and processed within 24 hours, with PBMCs isolated through density gradient centrifugation. PBMCs destined for TCR sequencing were cryopreserved in liquid nitrogen and later thawed in a 37 °C water bath. Purity of sorted or isolated CD4+, CD8+ and CD8+ TEMRA cells was at least 90%.

This sample was included in a study of CD8 T cells in Susac syndrome (dated by TCRdb to between 2019 and 2020). Regarding the complete study: Among the sequenced Susac syndrome patients, about six had clinically active disease and eight were in clinical remission. At blood withdrawal, Susac syndrome patients were either therapy-naive, taking corticosteroids (in some cases with IVIg as well), or taking IVIg alone. The study used repertoire sequencing to test whether antigen drove CD8+ T cell activation and differentiation in Susac syndrome.

Results the study describes overall, beyond this receptor: In the CD4+ T cell repertoire of Susac syndrome patients, clonal expansion was not detected. The study acknowledged that relatively few individuals were included in the TCR sequencing and HLA analysis.

RNA was extracted using the RNeasy kit, and roughly 0.5 to 1 ug of the RNA was reverse transcribed with random hexamers. TCR beta CDR3 regions were amplified with the immunoSEQ multiplex PCR assay covering 54 Vbeta and 13 Jbeta segments. PCR amplification bias was corrected by using a synthetic template baseline for primer optimization and computational correction. In the source study's methods: Reads were assigned to V, D and J genes according to IMGT and analyzed in immunoSEQ Analyzer, with only productive sequences retained. To calculate clonality, Shannon entropy was normalized by log2 of the number of productive unique sequences and then subtracted from one. For each patient and control, public and private clones were evaluated within the 100 most prevalent clones. Clones were defined as Susac-specific if absent from the healthy and MS cohorts, from approximately 1,100 published viral clones and from other ImmuneACCESS disease sequences. In TCRdb, the public reads were trimmed at Q25 with fastp and aligned with MiXCR, with productive beta chains retained. For every CDR3 protein sequence, its rows merge into one entry that carries the most common genes and DNA. The V and J calls shown here were made by TCRdb, not taken from the authors' results. Recorded for this sample are 150,000 to 200,000 distinct CDR3 sequences; about 91% of them occurred a single time. The ten most abundant clones make up around 0.1% of the sample.

The sequence came from a human donor with Susac syndrome. The material sequenced was CD4+ T cells from PBMCs. The rearranged segments are TRBV6-1 and TRBJ1-2; 8 bases in between match TRBD1. The encoded CDR3 is CASRTTPGQESSNYGYTF. The DNA sequence follows: TGTGCCAGCAGAACTACTCCGGGACAGGAATCTTCTAACTATGGCTACACCTTC.